In this sample, the clone carrying this T cell receptor (beta chain) turned up a few times. The sample has other DNA sequences that encode this CDR3 too. This sample is part of a study of blood T cell repertoires in COVID-19. Turning to the study itself: Donors in the United States, Italy and Spain gave samples during acute or convalescent COVID-19.

The data were produced by immunoSEQ multiplex PCR, yet TCRdb's version contains in-frame clones alone and is incomplete. The repertoire holds about 140,000 clones, with 75% to 80% as singletons. Individuals aged 18 to 89 years were recruited from 24 US areas. Germline CDR1 KGHDR, CDR2 SFDVKD. The CDR3 length is 14 residues. V was trimmed by 0 bases and J by 2 bases, leaving 5 bases between them. The source of this sequence is a woman aged 45 to 65 who had recovered from COVID-19. Sample: PBMCs or T cells enriched from blood (not recorded which). The chain has TRBV24-1 and TRBJ2-3; D gene ambiguous. CDR3 sequence (DNA): TGTGCCACCAGTGATTTGTATTCCACAGATACGCAGTATTTT. It specifies CATSDLYSTDTQYF.